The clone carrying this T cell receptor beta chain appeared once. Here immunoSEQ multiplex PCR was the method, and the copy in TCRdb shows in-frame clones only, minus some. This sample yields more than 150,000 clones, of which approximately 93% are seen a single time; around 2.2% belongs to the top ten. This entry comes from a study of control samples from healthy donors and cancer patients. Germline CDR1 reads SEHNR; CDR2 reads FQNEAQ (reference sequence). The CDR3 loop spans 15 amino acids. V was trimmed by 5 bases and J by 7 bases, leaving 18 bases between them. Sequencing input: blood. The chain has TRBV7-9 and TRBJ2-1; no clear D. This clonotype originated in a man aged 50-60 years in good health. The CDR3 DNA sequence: TGTGCCAGCAGCCCCCGGCCAGTAGTGGGAAATGAGCAGTTCTTC. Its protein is CASSPRPVVGNEQFF.